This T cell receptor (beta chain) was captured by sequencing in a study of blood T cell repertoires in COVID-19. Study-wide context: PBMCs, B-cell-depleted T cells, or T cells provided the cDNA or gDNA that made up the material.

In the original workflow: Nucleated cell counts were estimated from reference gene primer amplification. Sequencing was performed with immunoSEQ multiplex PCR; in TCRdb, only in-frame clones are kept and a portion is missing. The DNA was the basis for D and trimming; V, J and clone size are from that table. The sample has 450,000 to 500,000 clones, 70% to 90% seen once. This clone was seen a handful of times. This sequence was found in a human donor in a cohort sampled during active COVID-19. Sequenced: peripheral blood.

CDR3 sequence: CASRGGDQPQHF. The CDR3, as DNA: TGTGCCAGCAGAGGGGGAGATCAGCCCCAGCATTTT. The chain couples TRBV2 to TRBJ1-5; D may be TRBD1 (6 bases). The germline V and J ends were trimmed by 6 bases and 5 bases, with 8 bases remaining between them. Germline V lookup: CDR1 SNHLY, CDR2 FYNNEI. This CDR3 spans 12 amino acids.